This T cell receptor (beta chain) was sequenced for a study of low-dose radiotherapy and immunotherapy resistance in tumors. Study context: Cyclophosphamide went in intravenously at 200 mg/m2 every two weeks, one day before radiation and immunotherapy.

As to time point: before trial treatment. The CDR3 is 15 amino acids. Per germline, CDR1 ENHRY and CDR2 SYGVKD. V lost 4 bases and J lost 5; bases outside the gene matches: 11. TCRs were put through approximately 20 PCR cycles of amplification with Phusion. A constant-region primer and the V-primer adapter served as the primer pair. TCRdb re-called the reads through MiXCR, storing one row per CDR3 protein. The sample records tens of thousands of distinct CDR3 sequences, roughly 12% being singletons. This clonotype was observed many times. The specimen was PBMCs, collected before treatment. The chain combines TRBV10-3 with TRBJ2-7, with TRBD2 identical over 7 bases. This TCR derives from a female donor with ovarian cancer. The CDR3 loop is CAISVMAGEFDEQYF. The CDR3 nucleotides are TGTGCCATCAGTGTTATGGCGGGAGAGTTCGACGAGCAGTACTTC.